This T cell receptor beta chain came from a study of blood T cell repertoires in COVID-19. The wider study: Spain, Italy and the United States supplied samples that represented acute and convalescent COVID-19. In each case, the material was cDNA or gDNA derived from T cells, B-cell-depleted T cells, or PBMCs.

Original processing notes: Scientists estimated how many nucleated cells there were by amplifying reference gene primers. Sequencing used immunoSEQ multiplex PCR; TCRdb keeps in-frame clones, though not all of them. V and J calls and clone size are given by that table; D and trimming were obtained from the DNA. The sample shows over 75,000 clones, around 88% of them seen only once. This clonotype originated in a human donor in a cohort sampled during active COVID-19. The sample was peripheral blood.

The CDR3: CASSLGTAVNTEAFF. CDR3 DNA sequence: TGTGCCAGCAGCTTAGGGACAGCCGTTAACACTGAAGCTTTCTTT. The V gene is TRBV7-9, the J gene TRBJ1-1; TRBD1 might be the D (6 bases). Germline values: CDR1 SEHNR, CDR2 FQNEAQ (reference sequence). Trimming stripped 1 base from V and 2 bases from J, with 11 bases between. The CDR3 runs 15 residues.